The clone carrying this TCR beta chain was seen many times. Relying on iRepertoire HTBI primers and Arm-PCR of CDR3 regions, the team built TCR beta libraries. TCRdb independently ran MiXCR on the multiplex PCR reads; one entry per CDR3 protein. The data contain about 200,000 distinct CDR3 sequences, approximately 16% of them singletons. The data stem from a study of regulatory T cells in long-lasting Graves disease. Time point in this sample: newly diagnosed GD, antithyroid drugs for less than 3 months. From PBMCs, RNA was extracted and then used to make the TCR library. The ends lost 7 bases at V and 5 bases at J; junction bases unmatched: 6. There are 13 residues in the CDR3. The germline gives CDR1 SQVTM, CDR2 ANQGSEA.

V and J are TRBV29-1 and TRBJ1-4; the match to TRBD1 covers 8 bases. The receptor was derived from a female donor with Graves disease. The sample was peripheral blood mononuclear cells (PBMCs), taken at new diagnosis, from a patient treated with antithyroid drugs. The CDR3 sequence: CSAGDRSNEKLFF. The DNA of the CDR3 is TGCAGCGCAGGGGACAGGTCAAATGAAAAACTGTTTTTT.